This T cell receptor (beta chain) was identified during a study of CD8+ T cells in alopecia areata. Background on the study: Treated patients took oral tofacitinib at 5 to 10 mg twice daily. Tofacitinib therapy lasting 6 to 18 months was followed by 6 months off drug.

The sequencing template was cDNA reverse transcribed from extracted RNA. TCRdb's table, derived via immunoSEQ multiplex PCR, lists solely in-frame clones and lacks some. The sample includes hundreds of thousands of clones, roughly 69% of them seen just once. Lesional scalp punch biopsies and peripheral blood came from alopecia areata patients. PBMCs provided sorted CD4+ and CD8+ T cells. Trimming removed 6 bases at V and 4 bases at J, with 15 bases between. Per the germline V gene, CDR1 is SQVTM and CDR2 is ANQGSEA. The CDR3 totals 13 residues. Sequenced here: CD4+ T cells sorted from blood, sampled at week 0. This TCR came from a human donor with alopecia areata. The chain employs TRBV29-1 and TRBJ2-5; D may be TRBD1 or TRBD2 (6 bases each). CDR3 nucleotide sequence: TGCAGCGTCCGGAGGGGGTCTGGAGAGACCCAGTACTTC. Protein sequence: CSVRRGSGETQYF. The complete variable domain, with remaining parts taken from reference TRBV29-1 and TRBJ2-5, reads SAVISQKPSRDICQRGTSLTIQCQVDSQVTMMFWYRQQPGQSLTLIATANQGSEATYESGFVIDKFPISRPNLTFSTLTVSNMSPEDSSIYLCSVRRGSGETQYFGPGTRLLVL.